This T cell receptor beta chain was captured by sequencing in a study of OX40 agonist ivuxolimab in advanced cancers. Study-level information: Dose-escalation patients had hepatocellular carcinoma, melanoma, renal cell or head and neck cancer. Broader study findings: Relative to CD4+ cells, CD8+ T cells on average had more expanded clones.

Enrollment shut out patients with autoimmune disease history or systemic immunosuppression. This table comes from immunoSEQ multiplex PCR, and its TCRdb copy is limited to in-frame clones, with some not included. Found here are about 35,000 clones, about 70% of them singletons; the top ten hold around 21%. Germline CDR1 is MNHNS and CDR2 is SASEGT. V was clipped by 4 bases and J by 8 bases, with 14 bases between them. This CDR3 contains 14 residues. About this clone: Its antigen is unidentified.

The sequences come from CD4+ or CD8+ T cells sorted from blood, collected in a trial of the OX40 agonist ivuxolimab. V usage is TRBV6-1 and J usage is TRBJ1-4; no clear D. This sequence was found in an adult with an advanced solid tumor such as melanoma, head and neck, liver or kidney cancer. The CDR3 bases are TGTGCCAGCAGTGTGGGTGCCCCGGGAGAAAAACTGTTTTTT. This gives the protein CASSVGAPGEKLFF.